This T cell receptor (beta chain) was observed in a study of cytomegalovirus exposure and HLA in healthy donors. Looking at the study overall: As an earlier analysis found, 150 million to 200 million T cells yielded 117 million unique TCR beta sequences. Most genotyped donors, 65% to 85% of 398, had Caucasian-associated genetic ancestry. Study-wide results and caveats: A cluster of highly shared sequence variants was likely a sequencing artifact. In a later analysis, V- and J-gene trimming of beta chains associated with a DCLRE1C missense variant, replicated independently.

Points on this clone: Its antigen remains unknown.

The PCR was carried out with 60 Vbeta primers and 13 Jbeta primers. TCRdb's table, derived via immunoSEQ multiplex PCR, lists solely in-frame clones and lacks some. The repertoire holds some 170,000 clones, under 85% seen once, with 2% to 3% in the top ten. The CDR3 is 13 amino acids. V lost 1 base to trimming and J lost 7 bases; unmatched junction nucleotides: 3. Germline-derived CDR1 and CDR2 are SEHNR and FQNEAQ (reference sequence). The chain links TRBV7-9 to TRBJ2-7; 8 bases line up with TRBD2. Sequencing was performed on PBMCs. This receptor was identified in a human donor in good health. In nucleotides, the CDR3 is TGTGCCAGCAGCTTAGGCGCGGGGGGAGAGCAGTACTTC. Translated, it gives CASSLGAGGEQYF.